Listed here is a single T cell receptor (beta chain). Based on its abundance in the sample, this clonotype is medium-sized (0.01 to 0.1%). Its antigen is unknown. Qualities for individual bases were not recorded, and no much larger clone is one base off. The sample originates from a study of liver allograft versus peripheral blood T cells (dated by TCRdb to about 2020). Looking at the study overall: The study compared T cell receptor repertoires found within transplanted livers against repertoires in the peripheral blood of liver transplant recipients. The study at large found these results: The T cell receptor repertoires within liver allografts were reported to be different from the T cell receptor repertoires detected in peripheral blood.

The sequencer was an Illumina MiSeq. The raw public reads went through TCRdb reprocessing: fastp at Q25, MiXCR clone calling, in-frame beta chains kept. CDR3 protein duplicates are merged, each entry listing the most common genes and DNA. The sample has 2,000 to 3,000 distinct CDR3 sequences on record, about 20% of them singletons. The ten largest clones capture roughly 40% of the sample. V lost 1 base and J lost 0 bases; the stretch between them is 4 bases long. The germline V gene (reference sequence) sets CDR1 to MNHEY and CDR2 to SMNVEV. Counted from cysteine to phenylalanine, this CDR3 has 15 amino acids. The kept DNA is CDR3 alone, 45 bases in frame from the first base.

This clonotype was obtained from a human patient who had a liver transplant. After a transplant, the graft donor may have provided part of the T cells. The V gene is TRBV27 and the J gene is TRBJ2-6; no D gene is confidently identified. The nucleotides read TGTGCCAGCAGTTTATACTTCTCTGGGGCCAACGTCCTGACTTTC. Its protein reads: CASSLYFSGANVLTF.